The 26 T cell receptor beta chains in this list originate from one sample, sequenced in a study of CXCR3-negative and CXCR3-positive naive CD8 T cells. The libraries of TRB cDNA were constructed through 5' RACE using UMI labels. TCRdb derives one entry per CDR3 protein from the 5' RACE reads, leaving out DNA. Its table records approximately 56,000 distinct CDR3 sequences. The sample was naive CXCR3- CD8+ T cells from blood. Regarding subset: CD45RO-CCR7+CD27+CD95- naive CD8+ T cells lacking CXCR3 (TNR3-). Receptors were obtained from a human donor in good health. Some clones in this sample may be carry-over from other donors' samples.

This chain uses TRBV5-5 with TRBJ2-7; the TCRdb call, TRBD1, lacks DNA for checking. CDR1 and CDR2 from the germline V gene are SGHKS and YYEKEE (reference sequence). The CDR3 runs to 17 residues. CDR3 sequence reads: CASSQERRPGQSYEQYF.

V is TRBV14 and J is TRBJ2-3; the TCRdb D gene call, TRBD1, has no DNA to confirm it. Germline V gene lookup returns CDR1 SGHDN and CDR2 FVKESK. The CDR3 contains 16 residues. The CDR3: CASSRPGTISTDTQYF.

The CDR3 reads CASSQDKDRVNQPQHF. This chain links TRBV3-1 with TRBJ1-5; TCRdb's D gene call, TRBD1, goes unchecked for lack of DNA. Germline V gene sequence: CDR1 LGHDT, CDR2 YNNKEL (reference sequence). The CDR3 is made up of 16 amino acids.

This sequence joins TRBV28 and TRBJ1-5. In germline, CDR1 is MDHEN, CDR2 SYDVKM. CDR3 length equals 14 residues. The chain's CDR3 is CASSFRPVNQPQHF.

The chain recombines TRBV5-1 with TRBJ2-6; the D gene TCRdb calls, TRBD1, cannot be checked with no DNA. CDR1 is SGHRS and CDR2 is YFSETQ in the germline V gene. CDR3 length equals 17 residues. CDR3 sequence: CASSPGTGSSGANVLTF.

The chain recombines TRBV7-9 with TRBJ2-7; TCRdb picks TRBD1, but there is no DNA to check that call. Germline V CDR1 and CDR2: SEHNR, FQNEAQ (reference sequence). The CDR3 has 14 amino acids. The chain's CDR3 is CASSPPGASYEQYF.

The chain employs TRBV6-8 and TRBJ2-3; as DNA is missing, the TRBD2 call by TCRdb cannot be tested. The CDR3 totals 15 residues. CDR1 and CDR2 (germline): MNHGY, SAAAGT. CDR3 loop: CASSKGRALRDTQYF.

The J gene is TRBJ2-7, the V gene TRBV27. CDR1 and CDR2 from the germline V gene are MNHEY and SMNVEV (reference sequence). The CDR3 spans 16 residues. This chain's CDR3 is CASSFLGWGDSYEQYF.

V gene TRBV6-5 combines with J gene TRBJ2-2; the D call of TRBD1 rests on TCRdb alone, since no DNA is present to check it. Germline V CDR1 and CDR2: MNHEY, SVGAGI. The CDR3 sequence is 15 residues long. CDR3 region: CASSYPGSRAGELFF.

The chain couples TRBV28 to TRBJ2-1. The CDR3 has 11 residues. In germline, CDR1 is MDHEN, CDR2 SYDVKM. CDR3 loop: CASSFPDEQFF.

The V and J genes are TRBV7-7 and TRBJ2-5. The CDR3 is 14 amino acids. Germline V lookup: CDR1 SSHAT, CDR2 FNYEAQ (reference sequence). The CDR3 sequence: CASSSEESQETQYF.

This rearrangement joins TRBV29-1 to TRBJ1-5. The germline V gene has CDR1 SQVTM and CDR2 ANQGSEA. The CDR3 has 14 residues. CDR3 region: CSVETSDPNQPQHF.

The chain is built from TRBV29-1 and TRBJ2-7; the TRBD2 assignment by TCRdb is unverifiable without DNA. Germline V gene sequence: CDR1 SQVTM, CDR2 ANQGSEA. The CDR3 totals 12 residues. The CDR3 protein is CSGRTPSYEQYF.

The gene calls are TRBV28 and TRBJ2-7; there is no DNA to check the TCRdb D call of TRBD2. This CDR3 region has 15 residues. Germline CDR1 is MDHEN and CDR2 is SYDVKM. The CDR3 region is CASSSVGAMVYEQYF.

The V call is TRBV4-1, the J call TRBJ1-2. CDR3 length: 15 residues. Germline V lookup: CDR1 MGHRA, CDR2 YSYEKL. The CDR3 region is CASSPTVNFNYGYTF.

CDR3 residues: CSVYKGSVYEQYF. This chain joins TRBV29-1 and TRBJ2-7; TCRdb designates TRBD1, a call that cannot be tested without DNA. Looked up from germline, CDR1 is SQVTM and CDR2 is ANQGSEA. CDR3 length: 13 amino acids.

The rearrangement uses TRBV29-1 and TRBJ2-7; TCRdb selects TRBD2, and the lack of DNA leaves this call unchecked. This CDR3 region has 12 residues. Per the germline V gene, CDR1 is SQVTM and CDR2 is ANQGSEA. Here the CDR3 reads CSVEAGTYEQYF.

CDR3 amino acids: CASSRGWDRNTEAFF. V and J are TRBV6-5 and TRBJ1-1. The CDR3 extends over 15 amino acids. Germline CDR1 and CDR2: MNHEY and SVGAGI.

This chain connects TRBV7-3 to TRBJ2-1; TCRdb selects TRBD2, and the lack of DNA leaves this call unchecked. The CDR3 spans 16 residues. Per germline, CDR1 SGHTA and CDR2 FQGTGA. CDR3 sequence: CASSLNAAGGPSEQFF.

CDR3 protein: CSARQVSDNEHFF. The genes are TRBV29-1 and TRBJ2-1; TCRdb proposes TRBD1, but this gene call is untestable without DNA. Germline assignment: CDR1 SQVTM and CDR2 ANQGSEA. This CDR3 is 13 amino acids long.

V is TRBV20-1 and J is TRBJ1-5; as DNA is missing, the TRBD1 call by TCRdb cannot be tested. Germline V gene sequence: CDR1 DFQATT, CDR2 SNEGSKA (reference sequence). The CDR3 extends over 15 amino acids. The CDR3 reads CSATNPGQINQPQHF.

The CDR3 spells CASSLGGRDTDTQYF. V is TRBV7-6 and J is TRBJ2-3. The CDR3 consists of 15 residues. Germline CDR1 SGHVS, CDR2 FNYEAQ.

V gene TRBV5-5 combines with J gene TRBJ2-3; TCRdb selects TRBD2, and the lack of DNA leaves this call unchecked. The CDR3 has 18 amino acids. The germline CDR1 and CDR2 sequences are SGHKS and YYEKEE (reference sequence). The CDR3 reads CASSLVFPSGSLTDTQYF.

The J gene is TRBJ2-1, the V gene TRBV29-1. The CDR3 spans 13 residues. Germline CDR1 and CDR2: SQVTM and ANQGSEA. This chain's CDR3 is CSVVLPSYNEQFF.

The chain has TRBV29-1 and TRBJ2-1; TCRdb selects TRBD2, and the lack of DNA leaves this call unchecked. The germline V gene has CDR1 SQVTM and CDR2 ANQGSEA. The length of the CDR3 is 13 residues. This chain's CDR3 is CSVETSSYNEQFF.

This sequence joins TRBV29-1 and TRBJ2-2. Germline lookup yields CDR1 SQVTM and CDR2 ANQGSEA. The CDR3 extends over 13 amino acids. The CDR3: CSVGDTLTGELFF.